These 24 T cell receptor beta chains were all obtained from the same sample, sequenced in a study of cytomegalovirus exposure and HLA in healthy donors. Primers for the PCR totalled 60 Vbeta and 13 Jbeta. Generated by immunoSEQ multiplex PCR, the TCRdb table keeps only in-frame clones and is missing some. The repertoire table contains around 130,000 clones. Sequences were obtained from PBMCs. All receptors come from a woman between 35 and 50 years old in good health and CMV-seronegative.

V usage is TRBV21-1 and J usage is TRBJ1-5; whether TRBD1, the table's D call, matches the DNA was not checked. TRBV21-1 represents a pseudogene. The CDR3 extends over 14 amino acids. Written as DNA, the CDR3 is TGTGCCAGCAGCAAAGGGCAGGGGGGTCAGCCCCAGCATTTT. Translating it yields CASSKGQGGQPQHF.

The chain is built from TRBV6-1 and TRBJ2-2; tentatively, D is TRBD2 (5 bases). From germline, CDR1 is MNHNS and CDR2 SASEGT. Trimming left V 4 bases short and J 0 bases short, with 9 bases between. The CDR3 sequence is 15 residues long. For the CDR3, the DNA is TGTGCCAGCAGTGCCGGGGTTACGAACACCGGGGAGCTGTTTTTT. Its protein product is CASSAGVTNTGELFF.

CDR3 sequence reads: CASSLSHKQETQYF. The CDR3 region has the DNA TGTGCCAGCAGCTTGTCGCACAAGCAAGAGACCCAGTACTTC. The chain couples TRBV5-8 to TRBJ2-5; no clear D. This CDR3 has 14 amino acids. Germline loops: CDR1 SGHTS, CDR2 YDEGEE. V was clipped by 1 base and J by 2 bases, with 9 bases between them.

This chain connects TRBV5-4 to TRBJ2-7, with D maybe TRBD1 (6 bases). Germline V gives CDR1 SGHNT, CDR2 YYREEE (reference sequence). The CDR3 is 13 residues long. Trimming cost V 4 bases and J 7 bases, with 15 bases left between them. The CDR3 sequence: CASSPPGVGEQYF. In DNA, the CDR3 is TGTGCCAGCAGCCCCCCAGGGGTGGGGGAGCAGTACTTC.

The DNA for the CDR3 is TGTGCCAGCAGCTTGCGGACAGAGTTTGAAGAGACCCAGTACTTC. Translation: CASSLRTEFEETQYF. J is TRBJ2-5 and V is TRBV5-6, with D possibly being TRBD1 (6 bases). This CDR3 has 15 residues. V lost 1 base to trimming and J lost 3 bases, with 13 bases between them. In germline, CDR1 is SGHDT, CDR2 YYEEEE.

This sequence joins TRBV7-6 and TRBJ2-5, with unresolved D. Looked up from germline, CDR1 is SGHVS and CDR2 is FNYEAQ. V shed 1 base and J shed 4 bases, with 4 bases lying between them. The CDR3 spans 12 residues. The CDR3 DNA sequence: TGTGCCAGCAGCTTAGACGGAGAGACCCAGTACTTC. Translating it yields CASSLDGETQYF.

The chain joins TRBV9 to TRBJ1-3; D gene uncertain. V shed 4 bases and J shed 4 bases, with 9 bases lying between them. The CDR3 is made up of 13 amino acids. Germline loops: CDR1 SGDLS, CDR2 YYNGEE. The CDR3 region is CASSLREGNTIYF. CDR3 coding DNA: TGTGCCAGCAGCCTCCGGGAGGGAAACACCATATATTTT.

The chain joins TRBV7-2 to TRBJ1-2; 7 nucleotides line up with TRBD1. The trim removed 0 bases at V and 3 bases at J, leaving 1 base unmatched. The germline CDR1 and CDR2 sequences are SGHTA and FQGNSA. This CDR3 region has 14 residues. CDR3 nucleotides: TGTGCCAGCAGCTTAGCAGGGGGCGACTATGGCTACACCTTC. It translates to CASSLAGGDYGYTF.

V gene TRBV5-6 combines with J gene TRBJ1-5; weak D call: TRBD1 (6 bases). The CDR3 sequence is 14 residues long. V was cut by 4 bases and J by 6 bases, with 14 bases left in between. The germline gives CDR1 SGHDT, CDR2 YYEEEE. CDR3 loop: CASSITGHGQPQHF. CDR3 coding DNA: TGTGCCAGCAGCATTACAGGGCATGGTCAGCCCCAGCATTTT.

This rearrangement joins TRBV11-2 to TRBJ1-2; D is unresolved. From germline, CDR1 is SGHAT and CDR2 FQNNGV. V was trimmed by 5 bases and J by 1 base, leaving 11 bases between them. This CDR3 spans 14 amino acids. CDR3 region: CASSTYQDNYGYTF. CDR3 coding DNA: TGTGCCAGCAGCACCTACCAGGATAACTATGGCTACACCTTC.

The chain links TRBV5-1 to TRBJ2-3; TRBD1 aligns across 7 bases. Germline V gene data show CDR1 as SGHRS and CDR2 as YFSETQ. V was clipped by 3 bases and J by 2 bases; unmatched bases: 3. The CDR3 length is 14 residues. CDR3 sequence reads: CASSSGQITDTQYF. As DNA, the CDR3 is TGCGCCAGCAGCTCGGGACAGATCACAGATACGCAGTATTTT.

The chain uses TRBV6-5 and TRBJ1-6; D perhaps matches TRBD1 (5 bases). This CDR3 comprises 16 residues. The V gene lost 2 bases and the J gene lost 6 bases, with 14 bases spanning the gap. The germline gives CDR1 MNHEY, CDR2 SVGAGI. DNA for the CDR3: TGTGCCAGCAGTTACCGCGGGACTTATGTTAATTCACCCCTCCACTTT. It specifies CASSYRGTYVNSPLHF.

The gene calls are TRBV6-5 and TRBJ1-2; 9 bases are shared with TRBD1. Per the germline V gene, CDR1 is MNHEY and CDR2 is SVGAGI. V trimming: 10 bases; J trimming: 2 bases; junction bases outside the gene matches: 5. This CDR3 comprises 13 residues. CDR3 in DNA: TGTGCCACAGGACAGGGGAACAACTATGGCTACACCTTC. Its protein is CATGQGNNYGYTF.

The CDR3 bases are TGTGCCAGCAGTTACGGGCAGGGAATGGGTGAGGATGAGCAGTTCTTC. The encoded protein is CASSYGQGMGEDEQFF. The chain carries TRBV6-6 and TRBJ2-1, with D possibly TRBD1 on 5 matching bases. CDR3 length equals 16 residues. Germline CDR1 MNHNY, CDR2 SVGAGI (reference sequence). V lost 2 bases to trimming and J lost 8 bases, with 19 bases between them.

The chain uses TRBV28 and TRBJ1-6; 9 nucleotides match TRBD1. V lost 4 bases to trimming and J lost 9 bases; unmatched junction nucleotides: 7. The CDR3 runs to 15 residues. Germline CDR1 and CDR2: MDHEN and SYDVKM. CDR3 protein: CASSSRRDRVSPLHF. The CDR3 DNA follows: TGTGCCAGCAGTTCGCGCCGGGACAGGGTTTCACCCCTCCACTTT.

The chain combines TRBV5-1 with TRBJ2-3, with TRBD1 matching 10 bases. Germline CDR1 reads SGHRS; CDR2 reads YFSETQ. This CDR3 is 15 amino acids long. Germline trimming cut 4 bases from V and 5 bases from J; bases unmatched to any gene: 7. CDR3 sequence: CASSRQGAPRDTQYF. The CDR3 nucleotides are TGCGCCAGCAGCCGACAGGGGGCCCCGAGAGATACGCAGTATTTT.

The V call is TRBV5-5, the J call TRBJ2-3; 13 bases are shared with TRBD2. V trimming: 3 bases; J trimming: 3 bases; junction bases outside the gene matches: 7. CDR1 and CDR2 (germline): SGHKS, YYEKEE (reference sequence). The CDR3 runs 17 residues. Written as DNA, the CDR3 is TGTGCCAGCAGCTCGATGACTAGCGGGGGGATTACAGATACGCAGTATTTT. Protein product: CASSSMTSGGITDTQYF.

This chain joins TRBV18 and TRBJ2-1, with D possibly being TRBD1 (6 bases). V was cut by 4 bases and J by 8 bases, with 12 bases left in between. The germline V gene encodes CDR1 KGHSH and CDR2 LQKENI. CDR3 size: 13 residues. The CDR3 spells CASSQTGQYEQFF. The CDR3 region has the DNA TGTGCCAGCTCACAGACAGGCCAATATGAGCAGTTCTTC.

The rearrangement uses TRBV19 and TRBJ2-7; D gene ambiguous. Germline CDR1 reads LNHDA; CDR2 reads SQIVND (reference sequence). The germline V and J ends were trimmed by 3 bases and 9 bases, with 12 bases remaining between them. The CDR3 has 12 residues. This chain's CDR3 is CASSIFRPRQYF. CDR3 coding DNA: TGTGCCAGTAGTATCTTCAGGCCAAGGCAGTACTTC.

The rearrangement links TRBV12-5 to TRBJ2-3; D possibly corresponds to TRBD1 (5 bases). Germline V gene data show CDR1 as LGHNT and CDR2 as FRNRAP. V lost 2 bases to trimming and J lost 7 bases, with 10 bases between them. CDR3 length equals 13 residues. The CDR3 here is CASGLTGQNTQYF. The DNA for the CDR3 is TGTGCTAGTGGTTTGACTGGACAAAATACGCAGTATTTT.

V and J are TRBV5-1 and TRBJ2-1; 7 bases are shared with TRBD1. V trimming: 1 base; J trimming: 0 bases; junction bases outside the gene matches: 16. This CDR3 comprises 20 residues. CDR1 and CDR2 (germline): SGHRS, YFSETQ. CDR3 sequence (DNA): TGCGCCAGCAGCTTGCCCCTAAGGGGGCTTACCTTCAGCTCCTACAATGAGCAGTTCTTC. Protein: CASSLPLRGLTFSSYNEQFF. Using reference TRBV5-1 and TRBJ2-1 for the parts outside the CDR3, the full variable domain is KAGVTQTPRYLIKTRGQQVTLSCSPISGHRSVSWYQQTPGQGLQFLFEYFSETQRNKGNFPGRFSGRQFSNSRSEMNVSTLELGDSALYLCASSLPLRGLTFSSYNEQFFGPGTRLTVL.

The genes are TRBV25-1 and TRBJ2-1; D might be TRBD2 (6 bases). Germline V gene lookup returns CDR1 MGHDK and CDR2 SYGVNS. CDR3 length: 15 residues. Trimming stripped 3 bases from V and 1 base from J, with 10 bases between. The CDR3: CASSDSGNSYNEQFF. The CDR3 DNA follows: TGTGCCAGCAGTGATAGCGGCAATTCCTACAATGAGCAGTTCTTC.

Concerning this clone: Other nucleotide sequences from this sample produce the same CDR3. The V call is TRBV6-1, the J call TRBJ1-1; a possible D gene is TRBD1 (5 bases). The CDR3 contains 14 residues. Germline V gives CDR1 MNHNS, CDR2 SASEGT. Trimming stripped 5 bases from V and 3 bases from J, with 13 bases between. The CDR3 region has the DNA TGTGCCAGCAGTTTGGAAGGGGAGGACACTGAAGCTTTCTTT. Residues: CASSLEGEDTEAFF.

CDR3 protein: CSVGRQSSTDTQYF. CDR3 DNA sequence: TGCAGCGTTGGGCGACAGAGCAGCACAGATACGCAGTATTTT. The V and J genes are TRBV29-1 and TRBJ2-3; tentative D call: TRBD1 (5 bases). CDR1 is SQVTM and CDR2 is ANQGSEA in the germline V gene. This CDR3 is 14 amino acids long. The V end was cut by 4 bases, the J end by 0 bases, with 11 bases between.